The next 24 T cell receptor beta chains were all read from a single sample in a study of beta chain features in type 1 diabetes. Every bit of the isolated RNA underwent reverse transcription, so sequencing read expressed TCRB transcripts. Measured with immunoSEQ multiplex PCR; TCRdb has only the in-frame clones, and not every one. The sample records 860,000 or so clones, 15% to 20% being singletons. Specimen: naive CD4+ T cells from blood. All receptors derive from a woman between 18 and 29 years old in good health.

This chain uses TRBV5-6 with TRBJ1-5; D might be TRBD1 (5 bases). Trimming took 3 bases from V and 4 from J, leaving 11 bases between them. Germline V gene data show CDR1 as SGHDT and CDR2 as YYEEEE. The CDR3 contains 14 residues. The CDR3 DNA is TGTGCCAGCAGCTCCCTCCGGGGGAATCAGCCCCAGCATTTT. Translation gives CASSSLRGNQPQHF.

V usage is TRBV2 and J usage is TRBJ2-7; 14 bases fit TRBD2. Germline CDR1 is SNHLY and CDR2 is FYNNEI. This CDR3 spans 14 amino acids. V shed 8 bases and J 4 bases; nucleotides not matched to a gene: 4. CDR3 coding DNA: TGTGCCAGCGAGGGACTAGCGGGAGAATACGAGCAGTACTTC. It encodes CASEGLAGEYEQYF.

This clone was detected a few times. The chain joins TRBV25-1 to TRBJ2-1; 13 nucleotides match TRBD2. The CDR3 loop spans 15 amino acids. V was pared by 3 bases and J by 10 bases, with 6 bases of the junction left unmatched. Germline lookup yields CDR1 MGHDK and CDR2 SYGVNS. The CDR3 sequence: CASSDGEGLAGEQFF. In DNA, the CDR3 is TGTGCCAGCAGTGATGGGGAGGGACTAGCGGGAGAGCAGTTCTTC. Based on the CDR3 plus reference TRBV25-1 and TRBJ2-1, the full variable domain is EADIYQTPRYLVIGTGKKITLECSQTMGHDKMYWYQQDPGMELHLIHYSYGVNSTEKGDLSSESTVSRIRTEHFPLTLESARPSHTSQYLCASSDGEGLAGEQFFGPGTRLTVL.

V gene TRBV11-2 combines with J gene TRBJ2-2, with a possible D match to TRBD2 (5 bases). The CDR3 length is 14 residues. V lost 7 bases and J lost 4, with 13 bases in between. Looked up from germline, CDR1 is SGHAT and CDR2 is FQNNGV. CDR3 in amino acids: CASTKLVGTGELFF. CDR3 sequence (DNA): TGTGCCAGCACCAAACTAGTGGGCACCGGGGAGCTGTTTTTT.

This clone turned up a few times. The chain combines TRBV19 with TRBJ2-7, with D possibly matching TRBD1 (5 bases). This CDR3 is built from 15 residues. V lost 7 bases to trimming and J lost 2 bases, with 18 bases between them. The germline CDR1 and CDR2 sequences are LNHDA and SQIVND (reference sequence). The CDR3 coding sequence is TGTGCCAGTACCCGCGTGTGGGGCCGGACCTACGAGCAGTACTTC. The encoded protein is CASTRVWGRTYEQYF.

V gene TRBV11-3 combines with J gene TRBJ1-4; D unclear. This CDR3 has 16 amino acids. CDR1 and CDR2 (germline): SGHNT, YENEEA. With 0 bases removed from V and 3 bases from J, the gap between germline ends came to 11 bases. In DNA, the CDR3 is TGTGCCAGCAGCTTAGATTGGGTGTCAGCTAATGAAAAACTGTTTTTT. As protein: CASSLDWVSANEKLFF. The variable domain in full, with the rest retrieved from reference TRBV11-3 and TRBJ1-4, is EAGVVQSPRYKIIEKKQPVAFWCNPISGHNTLYWYLQNLGQGPELLIRYENEEAVDDSQLPKDRFSAERLKGVDSTLKIQPAELGDSAVYLCASSLDWVSANEKLFFGSGTQLSVL.

This clone turned up a few times. The V gene is TRBV7-2, the J gene TRBJ2-1; perhaps TRBD1 as D (6 bases). Germline-derived CDR1 and CDR2 are SGHTA and FQGNSA. The CDR3 contains 13 residues. V lost 5 bases to trimming and J lost 9 bases, with 14 bases between them. The CDR3 loop is CASSLQGSTEQFF. In nucleotides, the CDR3 is TGTGCCAGCAGCCTACAGGGATCGACTGAGCAGTTCTTC.

The chain is built from TRBV28 and TRBJ2-1, with D perhaps matching TRBD2 (6 bases). The germline gives CDR1 MDHEN, CDR2 SYDVKM. V shed 9 bases and J shed 0 bases, with 18 bases lying between them. The CDR3 totals 16 residues. For the CDR3, the DNA is TGTGCCAGTTTATCGGGAGTGGGCCACTCCTACAATGAGCAGTTCTTC. Its translation is CASLSGVGHSYNEQFF.

This clone has more than one count but fewer than ten. The rearrangement uses TRBV5-6 and TRBJ2-7; D unclear. V was cut by 4 bases and J by 4 bases, with 6 bases left in between. This CDR3 has 11 amino acids. The germline gives CDR1 SGHDT, CDR2 YYEEEE. This chain's CDR3 is CASSVGYEQYF. CDR3 nucleotides: TGTGCCAGCAGCGTGGGATACGAGCAGTACTTC.

J is TRBJ1-2 and V is TRBV6-1; 8 nucleotides agree with TRBD1. The CDR3 length is 15 residues. The junction had 9 bases not matched to a gene; V was cut back by 5 bases and J by 4 bases. The germline CDR1 and CDR2 sequences are MNHNS and SASEGT. CDR3 DNA sequence: TGTGCCAGCAGTTTACAAGGACAGGGCGGCTATGGCTACACCTTC. This encodes CASSLQGQGGYGYTF.

The chain uses TRBV18 and TRBJ2-7, with 8 bases lining up with TRBD2. Germline loops: CDR1 KGHSH, CDR2 LQKENI. J gave up 4 bases and V 0 bases, and 8 bases lay outside the gene matches. The CDR3 length is 16 residues. The CDR3 nucleotides read TGTGCCAGCTCACCACCGAGTAGCGGGAAAGTTTACGAGCAGTACTTC. Translating it yields CASSPPSSGKVYEQYF.

V usage is TRBV4-2 and J usage is TRBJ1-2; D gene ambiguous. The CDR3 runs 14 residues. The V end was cut by 1 base, the J end by 13 bases, with 19 bases between. Germline lookup yields CDR1 LGHNA and CDR2 YNFKEQ. CDR3 in amino acids: CASSQVQAPLPLTF. CDR3 DNA sequence: TGTGCCAGCAGCCAAGTCCAAGCCCCACTGCCGCTCACCTTC.

In DNA, the CDR3 is TGCGCCAGCAGCCCGGGACTAGCGGGCCAAGGGGAGCTGTTTTTT. As protein: CASSPGLAGQGELFF. This rearrangement joins TRBV5-1 to TRBJ2-2; 12 bases agree with TRBD2. V shed 4 bases, J shed 8 bases, and the junction held 6 bases outside the gene matches. CDR3 length: 15 amino acids. The germline gives CDR1 SGHRS, CDR2 YFSETQ.

The chain is built from TRBV28 and TRBJ2-2; D uncertain. The CDR3 has 15 amino acids. The germline V and J ends were trimmed by 1 base and 0 bases, with 6 bases remaining between them. Germline V gene data show CDR1 as MDHEN and CDR2 as SYDVKM. The CDR3: CASSLSHANTGELFF. The CDR3 nucleotides read TGTGCCAGCAGTTTATCACACGCGAACACCGGGGAGCTGTTTTTT.

The chain carries TRBV28 and TRBJ2-2; 11 nucleotides align to TRBD2. The V gene's germline CDR1 is MDHEN and CDR2 SYDVKM. The CDR3 extends over 19 amino acids. The V and J ends lost 3 bases and 1 base, in that order; junction bases with no gene match: 10. Written as DNA, the CDR3 is TGTGCCAGCAGTTTTTCCCGGCAACTAGCGGGAGTGAACACCGGGGAGCTGTTTTTT. Translating gives CASSFSRQLAGVNTGELFF.

This rearrangement joins TRBV7-3 to TRBJ2-1, with D unclear. The germline V gene has CDR1 SGHTA and CDR2 FQGTGA. CDR3 length equals 16 residues. V lost 1 base and J 0 bases, leaving 10 bases between the germline ends. The CDR3 reads CASSLMYRSSYNEQFF. Written as DNA, the CDR3 is TGTGCCAGCAGCTTAATGTACCGTAGCTCCTACAATGAGCAGTTCTTC.

Turning to this clone: A read error may produce the germline difference seen at one junction end. The V gene is TRBV7-7, the J gene TRBJ2-5; 10 nucleotides line up with TRBD2. CDR3 size: 16 residues. Germline V gene sequence: CDR1 SSHAT, CDR2 FNYEAQ (reference sequence). CDR3 nucleotide sequence: TGTGCTAGCAGCCAAGGGGCTAGCGGGAGTGGAGAGACCCAGTACTTC. It translates to CASSQGASGSGETQYF. Drawing the rest from reference TRBV7-7 and TRBJ2-5, the complete variable domain is GAGVSQSPRYKVTKRGQDVTLRCDPISSHATLYWYQQALGQGPEFLTYFNYEAQPDKSGLPSDRFSAERPEGSISTLTIQRTEQRDSAMYRCASSQGASGSGETQYFGPGTRLLVL.

The chain combines TRBV28 with TRBJ1-2; D remains unclear. The germline CDR1 and CDR2 sequences are MDHEN and SYDVKM. This CDR3 comprises 12 residues. V was shortened by 5 bases and J by 4 bases, with 8 bases between the two germline ends. The CDR3 here is CASSPDSYGYTF. The CDR3 region has the DNA TGTGCCAGCAGTCCCGATAGCTATGGCTACACCTTC.

This clone turned up a few times. V is TRBV7-2 and J is TRBJ2-1; 8 bases fit TRBD1. After removal of 5 bases from V and 5 bases from J, the junction contained 8 bases not matched to a gene. CDR1 and CDR2 (germline): SGHTA, FQGNSA. This CDR3 spans 15 amino acids. CDR3: CASSPDRVANNEQFF. The CDR3, as DNA: TGTGCCAGCAGCCCGGACAGGGTGGCGAACAATGAGCAGTTCTTC. Combining the CDR3 with reference TRBV7-2 and TRBJ2-1 gives the whole variable domain GAGVSQSPSNKVTEKGKDVELRCDPISGHTALYWYRQSLGQGLEFLIYFQGNSAPDKSGLPSDRFSAERTGGSVSTLTIQRTQQEDSAVYLCASSPDRVANNEQFFGPGTRLTVL.

As regards this clone: Germline and junction disagree at one end, which may indicate a read error. The chain recombines TRBV7-8 with TRBJ2-3, with TRBD2 matching over 15 bases. The CDR3 length is 15 residues. Germline V CDR1 and CDR2: SGHVS, FQNEAQ. CDR3 coding DNA: TGTGCCAGCAGATTAGGGACTAGCGGGAGGCGCACGCAGTATTTT. Translated, it gives CASRLGTSGRRTQYF.

The V call is TRBV4-1, the J call TRBJ2-1, with TRBD2 matching over 7 bases. Germline CDR1 MGHRA, CDR2 YSYEKL. The trim removed 1 base at V and 0 bases at J, leaving 6 bases unmatched. This CDR3 has 17 residues. The CDR3 bases are TGCGCCAGCAGCCAAGGACAAGCGGGAAACTCCTACAATGAGCAGTTCTTC. This translates into CASSQGQAGNSYNEQFF.

This chain links TRBV7-9 with TRBJ2-1, with 15 bases that match TRBD2. The germline V gene encodes CDR1 SEHNR and CDR2 FQNEAQ (reference sequence). This CDR3 comprises 19 residues. V lost 2 bases to trimming and J lost 7 bases; unmatched junction nucleotides: 12. The CDR3 DNA reads as TGTGCCAGCAGCTTACTCGGGACTAGCGGGAGGAAGTCTTGGAATGAGCAGTTCTTC. Protein sequence: CASSLLGTSGRKSWNEQFF.

Notes on this clone: This specimen includes other DNA sequences encoding the same CDR3. This rearrangement joins TRBV9 to TRBJ2-2; D uncertain. This CDR3 is built from 15 residues. Germline V CDR1 and CDR2: SGDLS, YYNGEE. V lost 2 bases, J lost 0 bases, and 8 bases lay in between. In DNA form, the CDR3 reads TGTGCCAGCAGCGTTGGCGGATCGAACACCGGGGAGCTGTTTTTT. Protein sequence: CASSVGGSNTGELFF. The full variable domain, its missing parts supplied by reference TRBV9 and TRBJ2-2, is DSGVTQTPKHLITATGQRVTLRCSPRSGDLSVYWYQQSLDQGLQFLIQYYNGEERAKGNILERFSAQQFPDLHSELNLSSLELGDSALYFCASSVGGSNTGELFFGEGSRLTVL.

The rearrangement uses TRBV5-1 and TRBJ2-3; weak D call: TRBD1 (5 bases). V shed 6 bases and J shed 1 base, with 12 bases lying between them. This CDR3 region has 14 residues. Looked up from germline, CDR1 is SGHRS and CDR2 is YFSETQ. The CDR3 here is CASMDPRGTDTQYF. The CDR3 DNA sequence: TGCGCCAGCATGGACCCCAGGGGCACAGATACGCAGTATTTT.